This T cell receptor (beta chain) was observed in a study of blood T cell repertoires in COVID-19. Per the germline V gene, CDR1 is ENHRY and CDR2 is SYGVKD. This CDR3 contains 13 residues. V lost 6 bases and J lost 2, with 9 bases in between. The assay was immunoSEQ multiplex PCR, and TCRdb's table has in-frame clones only and misses some. The sample contains about 130,000 clones, under 85% of which appear only once. This chain links TRBV10-3 with TRBJ2-3; no clear D gene. The receptor was isolated from a man in his forties with active or convalescent COVID-19. Sequencing used peripheral blood. The CDR3 loop reads CAIRPGSTDTQYF. The CDR3 DNA sequence: TGTGCCATCAGGCCCGGGTCCACAGATACGCAGTATTTT.